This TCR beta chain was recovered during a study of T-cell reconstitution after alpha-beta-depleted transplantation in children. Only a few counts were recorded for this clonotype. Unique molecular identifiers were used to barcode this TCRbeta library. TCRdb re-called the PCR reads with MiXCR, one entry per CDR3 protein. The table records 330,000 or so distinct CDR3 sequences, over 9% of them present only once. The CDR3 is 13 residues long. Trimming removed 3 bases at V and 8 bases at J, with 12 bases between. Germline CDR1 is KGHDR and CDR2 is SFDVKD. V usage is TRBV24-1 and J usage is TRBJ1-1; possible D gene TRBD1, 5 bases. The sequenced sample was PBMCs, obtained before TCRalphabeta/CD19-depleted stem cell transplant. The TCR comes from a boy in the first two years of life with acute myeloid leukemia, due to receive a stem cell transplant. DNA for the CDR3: TGTGCCACCAGTGATCGGACAATGGGGGAAGCTTTCTTT. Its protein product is CATSDRTMGEAFF.